One T cell receptor (beta chain) is described in this entry. A junction boundary mismatches the germline segment, possibly from a read error. The data originate from a study of cytomegalovirus exposure and HLA in healthy donors. The CDR3 extends over 16 amino acids. Germline V gene sequence: CDR1 SGHTS, CDR2 YDEGEE. It was with 60 Vbeta and 13 Jbeta primers that the PCR ran. TCRdb's copy holds only in-frame clones and misses some; the assay was immunoSEQ multiplex PCR. The data show some 110,000 clones, around 76% seen once. The rearrangement joins TRBV5-8 to TRBJ1-6; TRBD1 aligns across 8 bases. Sequencing was performed on PBMCs. The origin of this receptor is a man aged 35-49 years in good health and CMV-seropositive. The CDR3 loop is CASSLYQDREDSPPHF. CDR3 bases: TGTGCCAGCAGCTTGTATCAGGACAGGGAGGATTCACCCCCCCACTTT.